These T cell receptor beta chains were read from a single sample in a study of T cell responses to AZD1222 COVID-19 vaccine. The data were produced by immunoSEQ multiplex PCR, yet TCRdb's version contains in-frame clones alone and is incomplete. Found here are about 170,000 clones, around 91% of them singletons; the top ten hold around 6.9%. This specimen consisted of peripheral blood, obtained on day 0 of AZD1222 vaccination. Receptor source: an adult in good health. The CDR3 runs from the conserved cysteine through the conserved F or W. A D gene is named only where the DNA matches it firmly. Not all rows give a size; the values are once, few, many and, for expanded clones, a class.

TRBV10-3	NA	NA	TRBJ1-3	TGTGCCATCAGTGAGTCGGGGAGGGGCTCCGGAAACACCATATATTTT	CAISESGRGSGNTIYF
TRBV6-5	NA	once	TRBJ1-5	TGTGCCAGCAAATCTTCGAACACTCCAAATCAGCCCCAGCATTTT	CASKSSNTPNQPQHF
TRBV9	NA	once	TRBJ2-3	TGTGCCAGCAGCGTAGCGACGGGGGAGGCAGATACGCAGTATTTT	CASSVATGEADTQYF
TRBV28	TRBD1	NA	TRBJ2-7	TGTGCCAGCAGTTTTAACACAGGGGGCGAGCAGTACTTC	CASSFNTGGEQYF
TRBV6-1	TRBD1	NA	TRBJ1-4	TGTGCCAGCAGTGAAATGGGGACAGGGGTAAAACTGTTTTTT	CASSEMGTGVKLFF
TRBV4-1	TRBD1	NA	TRBJ2-1	TGCGCCAGCAGCCAGGGACAGGGGGCAGGCAATGAGCAGTTCTTC	CASSQGQGAGNEQFF
TRBV5-5	NA	NA	TRBJ1-5	TGTGCCAGCAGCTTTTATAGCAATCAGCCCCAGCATTTT	CASSFYSNQPQHF
TRBV30	TRBD1	NA	TRBJ1-6	TGTGCCTGGAGAGACCAGGACAGGGAAGTATCACCCCTCCACTTT	CAWRDQDREVSPLHF
TRBV2	TRBD1	once	TRBJ2-3	TGTGCCAGCAGGGGGGACAGCCGCACAGATACGCAGTATTTT	CASRGDSRTDTQYF
TRBV6-5	NA	NA	TRBJ1-4	TGTGCCAGCAGTTTCGATGGGACTAATGAAAAACTGTTTTTT	CASSFDGTNEKLFF
TRBV28	NA	NA	TRBJ2-3	TGTGCCAGCAGTTCTTACACAGATACGCAGTATTTT	CASSSYTDTQYF
TRBV5-4	NA	NA	TRBJ1-1	TGTGCCAGCAGCCACCCAAATTTCGGGTTCGGGACTGAAGCTTTCTTT	CASSHPNFGFGTEAFF
TRBV9	TRBD1	once	TRBJ1-3	TGTGCCAGCAGCGCGGGACAGGCAAGCTCTGGAAACACCATATATTTT	CASSAGQASSGNTIYF
TRBV9	NA	NA	TRBJ2-5	TGTGCCAGCACCCTTCAGGCTGACCAAGAGACCCAGTACTTC	CASTLQADQETQYF
TRBV4-1	NA	NA	TRBJ1-1	TGCGCCAGCAGCCGGGGGGAACTGAACACTGAAGCTTTCTTT	CASSRGELNTEAFF
TRBV6-5	NA	NA	TRBJ1-2	TGTGCCAGCAGTCAAAGACAGGATCAGAACTATGGCTACACCTTC	CASSQRQDQNYGYTF
TRBV7-2	NA	NA	TRBJ1-4	TGTGCCAGCAGCTTAGGAAGTAATGAAAAACTGTTTTTT	CASSLGSNEKLFF
TRBV7-9	NA	NA	TRBJ1-2	TGTGCCAGCAGCTTAGCGGGCAGTTATGGCTACACCTTC	CASSLAGSYGYTF
TRBV19	NA	NA	TRBJ1-1	TGTGCCAGTAGTCTACAGCAGGGGAACACTGAAGCTTTCTTT	CASSLQQGNTEAFF
TRBV9	NA	NA	TRBJ2-3	TGTGCCAGCAGCTCCCGCAGTAGCACAGATACGCAGTATTTT	CASSSRSSTDTQYF
TRBV9	TRBD2	once	TRBJ2-1	TGTGCCAGCAGCGTCAGCGGGGTCGATGAGCAGTTCTTC	CASSVSGVDEQFF
TRBV27	NA	NA	TRBJ2-3	TGTGCCAGCAGTTTATCTCAGCATGGTACGCAGTATTTT	CASSLSQHGTQYF